The next 10 T cell receptor beta chains were all read from a single sample in a study of shared clonotypes between healthy human individuals. Method: immunoSEQ multiplex PCR; TCRdb's copy keeps in-frame clones and lacks some. In the table there are about 640,000 clones, 60% to 80% of which are singletons. The sequencing sample was made of memory CD4+ T cells sorted from blood. The subset denotes: CD45RA-negative fraction. These receptor sequences come from a woman aged 25 to 39 in good health.

J is TRBJ1-5 and V is TRBV19; no firm D call. In germline, CDR1 is LNHDA, CDR2 SQIVND (reference sequence). Between the trimmed V and J ends, which lost 7 bases and 2 bases, there was a span of 15 bases. The CDR3 contains 15 residues. The CDR3 bases are TGTGCCAGTAAAAGAACACGGCGAGGCAATCAGCCCCAGCATTTT. Translation: CASKRTRRGNQPQHF.

The table lists this clone with many counts. The chain joins TRBV7-6 to TRBJ2-7; D is undetermined. Germline V lookup: CDR1 SGHVS, CDR2 FNYEAQ. The V end was cut by 5 bases, the J end by 5 bases, with 13 bases between. The CDR3 length is 13 residues. This CDR3 reads CASSTIGYHEQYF. The CDR3 region has the DNA TGTGCCAGCAGCACTATAGGGTATCACGAGCAGTACTTC.

The genes are TRBV19 and TRBJ1-1; D may be TRBD1 (5 bases). The V gene's germline CDR1 is LNHDA and CDR2 SQIVND (reference sequence). Trimming stripped 6 bases from V and 5 bases from J, with 10 bases between. The CDR3 spans 12 residues. The CDR3 bases are TGTGCCAGTAGAGCGGGGGGGACTGAAGCTTTCTTT. Translated, it gives CASRAGGTEAFF.

The rearrangement joins TRBV7-9 to TRBJ2-5, with a weak D call TRBD1 (6 bases). The J call may be incorrect, as the DNA end agrees better with TRBJ2-7. Germline CDR1 SEHNR, CDR2 FQNEAQ (reference sequence). The CDR3 spans 16 residues. As DNA, the CDR3 is TGTGCCAGCAGCCCAGGTTTTGGCAGGGGTTCAGTCGAGCAGTACTTC. Translated: CASSPGFGRGSVEQYF.

V is TRBV2 and J is TRBJ2-7, with D possibly TRBD1 on 5 matching bases. The CDR3 is made up of 13 amino acids. V lost 8 bases, J lost 1 base, and 12 bases lay in between. Germline CDR1 and CDR2: SNHLY and FYNNEI. The CDR3 region is CASGAGRSYEQYF. As DNA, the CDR3 is TGTGCCAGCGGGGCCGGAAGATCCTACGAGCAGTACTTC.

J is TRBJ2-2 and V is TRBV5-1, with 8 bases fitting TRBD1. CDR1 is SGHRS and CDR2 is YFSETQ in the germline V gene. The length of the CDR3 is 15 residues. Trimming cost V 4 bases and J 4 bases; bases outside gene matches: 6. This CDR3 reads CASSRGQGSTGELFF. The CDR3 bases are TGCGCCAGCAGCCGAGGACAGGGCTCCACCGGGGAGCTGTTTTTT.

The count of this clone is one. The rearrangement links TRBV5-1 to TRBJ2-2; 8 nucleotides match TRBD1. V dropped 7 bases and J dropped 2; count of bases not matched to a gene: 10. This CDR3 is built from 16 residues. Per the germline V gene, CDR1 is SGHRS and CDR2 is YFSETQ. CDR3 sequence reads: CASQWTGRSNTGELFF. The CDR3 bases are TGCGCCAGCCAGTGGACAGGGAGAAGCAACACCGGGGAGCTGTTTTTT.

CDR3 sequence: CASSFSSGGQETQYF. DNA of the CDR3: TGTGCCAGCAGCTTCTCTAGCGGGGGCCAAGAGACCCAGTACTTC. The V call is TRBV7-6, the J call TRBJ2-5; 10 nucleotides line up with TRBD2. Germline V CDR1 and CDR2: SGHVS, FNYEAQ. The CDR3 loop spans 15 amino acids. With 3 bases clipped from V and 1 base from J, the junction kept 2 bases outside the gene matches.

This clone appeared a few times. The V call is TRBV2, the J call TRBJ2-5, with D perhaps matching TRBD1 or TRBD2 (5 bases each). The germline CDR1 and CDR2 sequences are SNHLY and FYNNEI. V gave up 5 bases and J gave up 4 bases, with 23 bases separating them. The CDR3 is 17 amino acids. The CDR3 coding sequence is TGTGCCAGCAGTAGCCTTCGGGGCGCCGGAGTTGGAGAGACCCAGTACTTC. The encoded protein is CASSSLRGAGVGETQYF.

J is TRBJ2-1 and V is TRBV19, with no clear D. CDR3 length: 14 amino acids. V was trimmed by 3 bases and J by 5 bases, leaving 11 bases between them. The V gene's germline CDR1 is LNHDA and CDR2 SQIVND (reference sequence). The CDR3 DNA follows: TGTGCCAGTAGTATGATGGCGGCAGACAATGAGCAGTTCTTC. Protein product: CASSMMAADNEQFF. Supplemented by reference TRBV19 and TRBJ2-1, the full variable domain reads DGGITQSPKYLFRKEGQNVTLSCEQNLNHDAMYWYRQDPGQGLRLIYYSQIVNDFQKGDIAEGYSVSREKKESFPLTVTSAQKNPTAFYLCASSMMAADNEQFFGPGTRLTVL.